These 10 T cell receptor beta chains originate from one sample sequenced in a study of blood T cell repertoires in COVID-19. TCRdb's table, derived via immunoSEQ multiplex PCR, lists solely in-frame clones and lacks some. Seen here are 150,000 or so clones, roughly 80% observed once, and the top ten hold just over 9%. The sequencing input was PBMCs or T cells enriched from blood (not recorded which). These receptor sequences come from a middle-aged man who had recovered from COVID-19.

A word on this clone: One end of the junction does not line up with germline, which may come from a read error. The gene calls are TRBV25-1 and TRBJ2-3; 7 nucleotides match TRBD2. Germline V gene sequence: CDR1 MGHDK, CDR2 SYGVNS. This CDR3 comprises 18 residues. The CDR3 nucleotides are TGTGCCACCAGTGATTTTGTTGGGGGGGGGTCTAGCACAGATACGCAGTATTTT. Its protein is CATSDFVGGGSSTDTQYF.

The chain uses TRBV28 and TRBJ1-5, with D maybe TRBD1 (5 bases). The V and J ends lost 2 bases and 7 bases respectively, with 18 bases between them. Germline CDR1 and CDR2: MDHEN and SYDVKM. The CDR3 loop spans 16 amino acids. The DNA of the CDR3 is TGTGCCAGCAGTTTACGCGGGACGGGTCGAGGGCAGCCCCAGCATTTT. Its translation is CASSLRGTGRGQPQHF. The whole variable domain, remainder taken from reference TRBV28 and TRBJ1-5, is DVKVTQSSRYLVKRTGEKVFLECVQDMDHENMFWYRQDPGLGLRLIYFSYDVKMKEKGDIPEGYSVSREKKERFSLILESASTNQTSMYLCASSLRGTGRGQPQHFGDGTRLSIL.

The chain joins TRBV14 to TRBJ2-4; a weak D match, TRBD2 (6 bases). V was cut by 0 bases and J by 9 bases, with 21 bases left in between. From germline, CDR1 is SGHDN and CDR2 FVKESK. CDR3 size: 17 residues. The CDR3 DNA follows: TGTGCCAGCAGCCAAGATTTGCGGGGTGGCGATCTTAGCATTCAGTACTTC. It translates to CASSQDLRGGDLSIQYF.

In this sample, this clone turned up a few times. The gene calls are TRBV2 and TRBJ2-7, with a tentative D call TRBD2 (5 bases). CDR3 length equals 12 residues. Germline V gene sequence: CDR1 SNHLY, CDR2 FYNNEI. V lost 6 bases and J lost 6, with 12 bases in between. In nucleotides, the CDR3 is TGTGCCAGCAGAGAGGGCACGGGCGAGCAGTACTTC. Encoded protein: CASREGTGEQYF.

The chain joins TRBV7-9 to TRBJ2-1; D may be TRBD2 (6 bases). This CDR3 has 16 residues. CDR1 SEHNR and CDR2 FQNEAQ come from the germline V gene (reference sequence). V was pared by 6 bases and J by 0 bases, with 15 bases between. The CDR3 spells CASRGGRESSYNEQFF. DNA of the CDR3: TGTGCCAGCAGGGGAGGACGGGAAAGCTCCTACAATGAGCAGTTCTTC.

DNA for the CDR3: TGTGCCTGGTCCCCTCTTGGAAACACCATATATTTT. Translated, it gives CAWSPLGNTIYF. The chain uses TRBV30 and TRBJ1-3; D is ambiguous. CDR1 is GTSNPN, CDR2 SVGIG, per germline (reference sequence). V lost 5 bases, J lost 3 bases, and 8 bases lay in between. This CDR3 region has 12 residues.

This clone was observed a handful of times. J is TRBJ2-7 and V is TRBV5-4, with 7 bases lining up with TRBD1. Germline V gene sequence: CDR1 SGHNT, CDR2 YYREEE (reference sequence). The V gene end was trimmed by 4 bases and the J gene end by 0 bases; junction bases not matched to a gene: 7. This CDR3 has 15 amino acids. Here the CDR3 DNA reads TGTGCCAGCAGCGCCAAGACAGGGTTCTCCTACGAGCAGTACTTC. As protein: CASSAKTGFSYEQYF.

The CDR3 coding sequence is TGTGCCACCAGTGACCCATACAGAGCCACCGGGGAGCTGTTTTTT. Translation gives CATSDPYRATGELFF. The V call is TRBV24-1, the J call TRBJ2-2; no reliable D call. The CDR3 runs to 15 residues. Germline V gene data show CDR1 as KGHDR and CDR2 as SFDVKD. V was trimmed by 4 bases and J by 4 bases, leaving 12 bases between them.

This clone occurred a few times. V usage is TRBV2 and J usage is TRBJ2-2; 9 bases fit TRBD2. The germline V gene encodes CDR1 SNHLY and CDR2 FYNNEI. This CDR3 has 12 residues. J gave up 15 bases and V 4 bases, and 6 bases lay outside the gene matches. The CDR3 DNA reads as TGTGCCAGCAGTGGTAGCGGGGGCGCTTTGTTTTTT. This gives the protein CASSGSGGALFF. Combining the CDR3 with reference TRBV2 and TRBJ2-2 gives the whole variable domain EPEVTQTPSHQVTQMGQEVILRCVPISNHLYFYWYRQILGQKVEFLVSFYNNEISEKSEIFDDQFSVERPDGSNFTLKIRSTKLEDSAMYFCASSGSGGALFFGEGSRLTVL.

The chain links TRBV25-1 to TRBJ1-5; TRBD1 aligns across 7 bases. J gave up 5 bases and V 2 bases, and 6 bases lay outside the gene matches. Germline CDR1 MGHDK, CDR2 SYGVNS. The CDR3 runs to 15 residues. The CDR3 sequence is CASSEGDRVHQPQHF. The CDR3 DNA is TGTGCCAGCAGTGAAGGTGACAGGGTCCATCAGCCCCAGCATTTT.